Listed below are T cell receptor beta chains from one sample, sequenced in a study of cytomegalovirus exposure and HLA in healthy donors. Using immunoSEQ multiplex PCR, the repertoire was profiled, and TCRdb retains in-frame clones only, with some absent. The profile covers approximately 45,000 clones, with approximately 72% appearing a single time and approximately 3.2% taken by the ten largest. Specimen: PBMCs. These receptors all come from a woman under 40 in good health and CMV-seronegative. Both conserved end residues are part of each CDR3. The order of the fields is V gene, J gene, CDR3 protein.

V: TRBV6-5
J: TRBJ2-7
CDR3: CASSPGLAGGEQYF

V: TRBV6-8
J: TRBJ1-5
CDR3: CASSHSAGAKTSYSNQPQHF

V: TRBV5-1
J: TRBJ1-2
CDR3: CASTRRAGDGYTF

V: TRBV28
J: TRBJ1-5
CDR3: CASRLSSRGAMQPQHF

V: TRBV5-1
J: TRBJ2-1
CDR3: CASSLVAGGSLTHEQFF

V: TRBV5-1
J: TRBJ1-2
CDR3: CASSLRGGEMTDGYTF

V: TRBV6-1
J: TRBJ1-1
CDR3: CASSEGAAITEAFF

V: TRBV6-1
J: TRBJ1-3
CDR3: CASMLAASGNTIYF

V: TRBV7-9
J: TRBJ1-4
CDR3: CASSLGHATNEKLFF

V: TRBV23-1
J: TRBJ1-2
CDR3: CASSFGQGCGYTF